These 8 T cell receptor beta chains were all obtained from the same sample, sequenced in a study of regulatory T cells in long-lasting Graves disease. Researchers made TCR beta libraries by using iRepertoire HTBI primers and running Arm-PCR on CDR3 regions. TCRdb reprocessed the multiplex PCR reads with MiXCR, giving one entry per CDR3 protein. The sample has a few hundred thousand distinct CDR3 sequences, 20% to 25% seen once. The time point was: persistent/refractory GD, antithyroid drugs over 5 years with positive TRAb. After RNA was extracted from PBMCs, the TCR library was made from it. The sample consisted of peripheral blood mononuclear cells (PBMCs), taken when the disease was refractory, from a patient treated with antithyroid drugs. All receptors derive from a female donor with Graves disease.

The CDR3 sequence is CASSLVQGTTGELFF. The CDR3 nucleotides read TGTGCCAGCAGCTTAGTACAGGGCACCACCGGGGAGCTGTTTTTT. The chain recombines TRBV11-2 with TRBJ2-2; a possible D gene is TRBD1 (6 bases). V was shortened by 1 base and J by 4 bases, with 10 bases between the two germline ends. This CDR3 has 15 amino acids. In germline, CDR1 is SGHAT, CDR2 FQNNGV. The entire variable domain, with the rest obtained from reference TRBV11-2 and TRBJ2-2, is as follows: EAGVAQSPRYKIIEKRQSVAFWCNPISGHATLYWYQQILGQGPKLLIQFQNNGVVDDSQLPKDRFSAERLKGVDSTLKIQPAKLEDSAVYLCASSLVQGTTGELFFGEGSRLTVL.

CDR3 protein: CASQRAANTGELFF. Here the CDR3 DNA reads TGTGCCAGTCAGCGGGCGGCGAACACCGGGGAGCTGTTTTTT. V usage is TRBV19 and J usage is TRBJ2-2; D is possibly TRBD2 (6 bases). The CDR3 totals 14 residues. The V gene lost 8 bases and the J gene lost 0 bases, with 10 bases spanning the gap. CDR1 is LNHDA, CDR2 SQIVND, per germline (reference sequence).

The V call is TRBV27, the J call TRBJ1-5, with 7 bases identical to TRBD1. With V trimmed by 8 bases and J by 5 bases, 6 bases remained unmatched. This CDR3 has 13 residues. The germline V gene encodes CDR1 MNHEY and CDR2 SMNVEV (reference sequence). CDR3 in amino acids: CASGGGPYQPQHF. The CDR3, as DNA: TGTGCCAGCGGAGGGGGCCCATATCAGCCCCAGCATTTT.

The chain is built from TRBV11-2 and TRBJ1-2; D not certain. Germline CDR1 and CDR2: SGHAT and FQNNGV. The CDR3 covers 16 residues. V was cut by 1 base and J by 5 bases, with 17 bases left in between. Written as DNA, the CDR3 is TGTGCCAGCAGCTTAGGCCTGGGTGAGTACGGGTATGGCTACACCTTC. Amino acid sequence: CASSLGLGEYGYGYTF.

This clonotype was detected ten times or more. The CDR3 nucleotides read TGTGCCAGCAAAAAGGCGGCAAACACTGAAGCTTTCTTT. Translated: CASKKAANTEAFF. V gene TRBV2 combines with J gene TRBJ1-1; D not certain. CDR1 SNHLY and CDR2 FYNNEI come from the germline V gene. The CDR3 totals 13 residues. The germline V and J ends were trimmed by 7 bases and 2 bases, with 11 bases remaining between them.

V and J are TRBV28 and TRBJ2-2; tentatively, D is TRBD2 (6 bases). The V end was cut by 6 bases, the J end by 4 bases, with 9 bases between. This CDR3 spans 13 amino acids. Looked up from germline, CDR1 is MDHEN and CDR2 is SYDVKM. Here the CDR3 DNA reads TGTGCCAGCAGGGGAGGAATCACCGGGGAGCTGTTTTTT. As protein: CASRGGITGELFF.

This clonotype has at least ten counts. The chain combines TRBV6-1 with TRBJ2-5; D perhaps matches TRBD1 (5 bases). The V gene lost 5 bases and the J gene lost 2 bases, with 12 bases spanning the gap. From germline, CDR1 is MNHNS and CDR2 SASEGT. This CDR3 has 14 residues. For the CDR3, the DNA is TGTGCCAGCAGTCCGACAGCGCAACAAGAGACCCAGTACTTC. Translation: CASSPTAQQETQYF.

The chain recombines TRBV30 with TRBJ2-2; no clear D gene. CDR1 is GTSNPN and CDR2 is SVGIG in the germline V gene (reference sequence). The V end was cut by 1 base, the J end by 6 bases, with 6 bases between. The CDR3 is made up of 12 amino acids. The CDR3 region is CAWSGVAGELFF. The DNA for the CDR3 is TGTGCCTGGAGTGGGGTAGCCGGGGAGCTGTTTTTT.